This paragraph reports one T cell receptor (beta chain). Produced via immunoSEQ multiplex PCR; TCRdb's table is partial and in-frame only. The sample includes about 2.1 million clones, 85% to 95% seen only once; the top ten take roughly 1.7%. These data originate in a study of shared clonotypes between healthy human individuals. Germline V gene sequence: CDR1 MNHEY, CDR2 SVGAGI. Trimming shortened V by 8 bases and J by 4 bases, and 11 bases separated the two germline ends. The CDR3 is 12 amino acids. Terminally differentiated effector memory CD45RA+ cells were excluded by CCR7 positive selection of CD45RO-negative cells.

The chain couples TRBV6-5 to TRBJ1-1; D not resolved. Sequences were obtained from naive CD8+ T cells from PBMCs. This TCR was recovered from a man aged 18 to 29 in good health. Some clones in this sample may be carry-over from other donors' samples. The CDR3 coding sequence is TGTGCCAGCCTCCAGGCGGGCACTGAAGCTTTCTTT. Translated, it gives CASLQAGTEAFF.